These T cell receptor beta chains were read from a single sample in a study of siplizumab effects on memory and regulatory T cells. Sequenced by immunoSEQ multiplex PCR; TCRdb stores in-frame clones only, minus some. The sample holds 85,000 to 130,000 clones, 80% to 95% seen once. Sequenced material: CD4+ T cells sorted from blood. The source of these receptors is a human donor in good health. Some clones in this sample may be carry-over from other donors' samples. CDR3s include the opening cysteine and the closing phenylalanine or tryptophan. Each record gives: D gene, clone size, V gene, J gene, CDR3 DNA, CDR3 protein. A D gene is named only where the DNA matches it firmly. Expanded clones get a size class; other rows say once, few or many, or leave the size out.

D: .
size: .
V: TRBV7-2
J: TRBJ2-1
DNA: TGTGCCAGCAGCTTAGTAGGGCGGGGCCACAATGAGCAGTTCTTC
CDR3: CASSLVGRGHNEQFF

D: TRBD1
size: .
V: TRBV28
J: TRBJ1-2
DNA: TGTGCCAGCAGTTTATTCCGGTTGTCTATAGGAGGGGGCAACTTGGAGGGCTACACCTTC
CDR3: CASSLFRLSIGGGNLEGYTF

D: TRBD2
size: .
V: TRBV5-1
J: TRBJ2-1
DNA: TGCGCCAGCAGCGACGGGACTAGCGGGAGCAATGAGCAGTTCTTC
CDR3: CASSDGTSGSNEQFF

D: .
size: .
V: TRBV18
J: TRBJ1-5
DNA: TGTGCCAGCTCACCCGGGGCCAATAGCAATCAGCCCCAGCATTTT
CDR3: CASSPGANSNQPQHF

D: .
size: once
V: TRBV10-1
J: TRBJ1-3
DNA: TGCGCCAGCAGCGGACCCCTCCGGGACACCATATATTTT
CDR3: CASSGPLRDTIYF

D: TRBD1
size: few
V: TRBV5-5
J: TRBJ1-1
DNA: TGTGCCAGCAGCTTGGAAGGGGGCCTCCTTATGAACACTGAAGCTTTCTTT
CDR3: CASSLEGGLLMNTEAFF

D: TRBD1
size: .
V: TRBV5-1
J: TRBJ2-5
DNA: TGCGCCAGCAGCTTCCCGGACAGGCAAGAGACCCAGTACTTC
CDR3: CASSFPDRQETQYF

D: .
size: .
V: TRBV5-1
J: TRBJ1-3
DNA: TGCGCCAGCAGCTTGGGACAACAAGCTGGAAACACCATATATTTT
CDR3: CASSLGQQAGNTIYF

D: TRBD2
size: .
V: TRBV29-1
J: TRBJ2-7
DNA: TGCAGCGTTGGGTCTAGCGGGAGCTACGAGCAGTACTTC
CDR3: CSVGSSGSYEQYF

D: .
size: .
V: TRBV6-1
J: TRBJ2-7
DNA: TGTGCCAGCAGTGACGGGACTTCGTACTCCTACGAGCAGTACTTC
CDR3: CASSDGTSYSYEQYF

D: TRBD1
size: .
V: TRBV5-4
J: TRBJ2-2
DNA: TGTGCCAGCAGCCCCGGTGGACAGGGGGTCAACACCGGGGAGCTGTTTTTT
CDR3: CASSPGGQGVNTGELFF

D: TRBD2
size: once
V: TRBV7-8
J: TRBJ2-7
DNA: TGTGCCAGCAGCTCCAGGCGGCTAGCGGGTAACGAGCAGTACTTC
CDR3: CASSSRRLAGNEQYF

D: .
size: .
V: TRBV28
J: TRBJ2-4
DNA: TGTGCCAGCAGCCAACAACCCCAAAACATTCAGTACTTC
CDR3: CASSQQPQNIQYF

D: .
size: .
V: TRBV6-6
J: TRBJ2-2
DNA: TGTGCCAGCAGTTCCCTAACCACCGGGGAGCTGTTTTTT
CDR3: CASSSLTTGELFF

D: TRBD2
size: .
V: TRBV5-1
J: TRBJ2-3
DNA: TGCGCCAGCAGCTTGGGGGGCCGGGCGGGAGGTAAAACAGATACGCAGTATTTT
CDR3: CASSLGGRAGGKTDTQYF

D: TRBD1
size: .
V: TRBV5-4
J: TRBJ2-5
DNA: TGTGCCAGCAGGGGACAGGGGGCAGGAGAGACCCAGTACTTC
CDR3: CASRGQGAGETQYF

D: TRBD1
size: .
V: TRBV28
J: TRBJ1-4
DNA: TGTGCCAGCAGTTTAGTCGGGACAGTTAATGAAAAACTGTTTTTT
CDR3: CASSLVGTVNEKLFF

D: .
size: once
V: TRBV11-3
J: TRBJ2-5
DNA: TGTGCCAGCAGCTTAGGGGGAGTACACCAAGAGACCCAGTACTTC
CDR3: CASSLGGVHQETQYF

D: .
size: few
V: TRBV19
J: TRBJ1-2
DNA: TGTGCCAGTGAGAGAAGGGTTGACTATGGCTACACCTTC
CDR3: CASERRVDYGYTF

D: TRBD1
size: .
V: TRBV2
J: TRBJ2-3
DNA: TGTGCCAGCACCGACCGGGACAGGGGGGTGAAAGATACGCAGTATTTT
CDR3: CASTDRDRGVKDTQYF

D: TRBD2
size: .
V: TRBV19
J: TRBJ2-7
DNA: TGTGCCAGTAGTCCCGGGACTAGCGGAAGGGAGCAGTACTTC
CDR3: CASSPGTSGREQYF

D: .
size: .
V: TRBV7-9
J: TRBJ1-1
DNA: TGTGCCAGCAGCTTGGACAGTAGAGACACTGAAGCTTTCTTT
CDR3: CASSLDSRDTEAFF

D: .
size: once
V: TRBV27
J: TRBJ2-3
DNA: TGTGCCAGCAGTTTTGAGGGAGGCCTGACAGATACGCAGTATTTT
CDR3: CASSFEGGLTDTQYF

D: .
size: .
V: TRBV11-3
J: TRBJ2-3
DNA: TGTGCCAGCAGCTCCAAAACCGGGCAGACGCAGTATTTT
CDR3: CASSSKTGQTQYF

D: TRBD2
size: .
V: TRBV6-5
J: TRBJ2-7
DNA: TGTGCCAGCAGAACCCTAGCGGCCCACGAGCAGTACTTC
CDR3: CASRTLAAHEQYF

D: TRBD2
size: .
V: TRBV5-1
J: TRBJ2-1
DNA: TGCGCCAGCAGCTTAGGAGCGGGAGGGAACAATGAGCAGTTCTTC
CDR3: CASSLGAGGNNEQFF

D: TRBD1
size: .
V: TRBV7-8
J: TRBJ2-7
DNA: TGTGCCAGCAGCAAAAAAACCACCGGGACAGGACCCTTCTACGAGCAGTACTTC
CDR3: CASSKKTTGTGPFYEQYF

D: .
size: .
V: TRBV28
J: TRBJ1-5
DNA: TGTGCCAGCAACAACAACTATAGCAATCAGCCCCAGCATTTT
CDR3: CASNNNYSNQPQHF

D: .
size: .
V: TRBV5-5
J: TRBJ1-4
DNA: TGTGCCAGCAGCTTGGCCCCCAGTTCTAATGAAAAACTGTTTTTT
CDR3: CASSLAPSSNEKLFF

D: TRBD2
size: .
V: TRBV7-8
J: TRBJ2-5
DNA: TGTGCCAGCAGCTCCGGGGGACTAATTCGAGAGACCCAGTACTTC
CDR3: CASSSGGLIRETQYF

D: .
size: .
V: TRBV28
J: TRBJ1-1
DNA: TGTGCCAGCAGTCAGGGTTGGAACACTGAAGCTTTCTTT
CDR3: CASSQGWNTEAFF

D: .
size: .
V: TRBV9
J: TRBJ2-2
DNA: TGTGCCAGCAGCGTAGAGGTTGGAAGGGAGCTGTTTTTT
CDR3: CASSVEVGRELFF

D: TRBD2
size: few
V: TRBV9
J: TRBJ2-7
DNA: TGTGCCAGCAGCCCTAGGACTAGCGCGTCCTACGAGCAGTACTTC
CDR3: CASSPRTSASYEQYF

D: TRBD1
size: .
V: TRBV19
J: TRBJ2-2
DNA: TGTGCCAGTAGTATAAGCAGGGGGCGTTTCACCGGGGAGCTGTTTTTT
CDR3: CASSISRGRFTGELFF

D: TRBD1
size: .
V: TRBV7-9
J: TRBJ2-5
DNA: TGTGCCAGCAGCTGGCAACCCGGGACAGGGGGCAGGGAGACCCAGTACTTC
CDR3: CASSWQPGTGGRETQYF

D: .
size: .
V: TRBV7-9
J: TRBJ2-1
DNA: TGTGCCAGCAGCTTTGGGGATTCCTACAATGAGCAGTTCTTC
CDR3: CASSFGDSYNEQFF

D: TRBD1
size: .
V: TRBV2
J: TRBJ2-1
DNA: TGTGCCAGCAGTGGGCGAGGGGGCAGACACAATGAGCAGTTCTTC
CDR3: CASSGRGGRHNEQFF

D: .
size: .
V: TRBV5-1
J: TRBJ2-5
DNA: TGCGCCAGCAGCTTCGGGACGGACAAAGAGACCCAGTACTTC
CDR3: CASSFGTDKETQYF

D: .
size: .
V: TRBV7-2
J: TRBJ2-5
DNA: TGTGCCAGCAGCTTACAGGTTTCGGGGGCTGGAGAGACCCAGTACTTC
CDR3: CASSLQVSGAGETQYF

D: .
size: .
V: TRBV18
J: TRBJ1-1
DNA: TGTGCCAGCTCCCCTCCGACAGGAGGCTACACTGAAGCTTTCTTT
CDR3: CASSPPTGGYTEAFF